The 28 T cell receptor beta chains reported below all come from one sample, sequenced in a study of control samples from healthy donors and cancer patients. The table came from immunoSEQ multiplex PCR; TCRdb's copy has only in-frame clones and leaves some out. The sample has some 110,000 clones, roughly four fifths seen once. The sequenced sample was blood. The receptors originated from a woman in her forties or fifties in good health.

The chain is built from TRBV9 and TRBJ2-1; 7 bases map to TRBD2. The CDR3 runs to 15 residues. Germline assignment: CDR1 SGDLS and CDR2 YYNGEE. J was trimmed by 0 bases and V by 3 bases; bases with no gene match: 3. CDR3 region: CASSAAGNSYNEQFF. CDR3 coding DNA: TGTGCCAGCAGCGCAGCGGGAAACTCCTACAATGAGCAGTTCTTC. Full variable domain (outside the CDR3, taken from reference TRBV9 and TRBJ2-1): DSGVTQTPKHLITATGQRVTLRCSPRSGDLSVYWYQQSLDQGLQFLIQYYNGEERAKGNILERFSAQQFPDLHSELNLSSLELGDSALYFCASSAAGNSYNEQFFGPGTRLTVL.

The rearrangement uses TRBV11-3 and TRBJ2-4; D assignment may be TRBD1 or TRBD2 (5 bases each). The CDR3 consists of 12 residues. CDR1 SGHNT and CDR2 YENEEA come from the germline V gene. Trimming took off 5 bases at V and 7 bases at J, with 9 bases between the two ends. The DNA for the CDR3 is TGTGCCAGCAGCCGGGACGGCAACATTCAGTACTTC. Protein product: CASSRDGNIQYF.

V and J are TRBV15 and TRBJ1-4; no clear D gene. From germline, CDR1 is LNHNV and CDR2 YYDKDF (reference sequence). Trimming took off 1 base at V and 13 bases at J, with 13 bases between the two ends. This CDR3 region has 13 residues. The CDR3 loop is CATSRVEVGGLFF. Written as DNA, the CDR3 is TGTGCCACCAGCAGAGTTGAGGTCGGTGGACTGTTTTTT.

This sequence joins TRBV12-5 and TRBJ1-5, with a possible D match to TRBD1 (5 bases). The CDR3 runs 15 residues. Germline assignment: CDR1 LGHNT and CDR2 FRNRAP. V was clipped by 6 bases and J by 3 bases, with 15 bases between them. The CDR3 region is CASGQGRDLNQPQHF. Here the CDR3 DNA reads TGTGCTAGTGGCCAAGGTCGGGACCTCAATCAGCCCCAGCATTTT. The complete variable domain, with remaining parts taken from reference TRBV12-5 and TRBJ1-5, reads DARVTQTPRHKVTEMGQEVTMRCQPILGHNTVFWYRQTMMQGLELLAYFRNRAPLDDSGMPKDRFSAEMPDATLATLKIQPSEPRDSAVYFCASGQGRDLNQPQHFGDGTRLSIL.

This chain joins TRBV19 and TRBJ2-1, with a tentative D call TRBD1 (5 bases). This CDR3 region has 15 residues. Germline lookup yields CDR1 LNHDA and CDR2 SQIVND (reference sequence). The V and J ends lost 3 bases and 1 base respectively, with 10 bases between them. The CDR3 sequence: CASSIGTGSYNEQFF. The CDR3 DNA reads TGTGCCAGTAGTATCGGAACAGGATCCTACAATGAGCAGTTCTTC.

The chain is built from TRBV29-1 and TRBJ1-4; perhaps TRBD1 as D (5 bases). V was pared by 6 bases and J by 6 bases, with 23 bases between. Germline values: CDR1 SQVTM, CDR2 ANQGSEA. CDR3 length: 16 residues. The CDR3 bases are TGCAGCGTAAAAGGGGCAGCGGGGCAGGCGGATGAAAAACTGTTTTTT. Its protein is CSVKGAAGQADEKLFF.

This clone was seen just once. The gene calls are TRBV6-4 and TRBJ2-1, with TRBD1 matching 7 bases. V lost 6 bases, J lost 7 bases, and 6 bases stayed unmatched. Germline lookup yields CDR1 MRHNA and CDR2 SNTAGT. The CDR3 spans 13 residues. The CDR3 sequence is CASSQTGQNEQFF. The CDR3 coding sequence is TGTGCCAGCAGCCAAACGGGACAGAATGAGCAGTTCTTC.

CDR3 coding DNA: TGTGCCAGTAGTCGGGGCTATGGCTACACCTTC. Translating it yields CASSRGYGYTF. The chain recombines TRBV19 with TRBJ1-2; no reliable D call. Germline values: CDR1 LNHDA, CDR2 SQIVND (reference sequence). There are 11 residues in the CDR3. The V gene lost 5 bases and the J gene lost 4 bases, with 5 bases spanning the gap.

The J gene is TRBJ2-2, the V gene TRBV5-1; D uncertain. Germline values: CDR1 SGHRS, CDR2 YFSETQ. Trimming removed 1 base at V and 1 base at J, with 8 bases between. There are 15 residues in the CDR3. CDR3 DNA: TGCGCCAGCAGCTTGTGGAGCTTGAACACCGGGGAGCTGTTTTTT. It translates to CASSLWSLNTGELFF.

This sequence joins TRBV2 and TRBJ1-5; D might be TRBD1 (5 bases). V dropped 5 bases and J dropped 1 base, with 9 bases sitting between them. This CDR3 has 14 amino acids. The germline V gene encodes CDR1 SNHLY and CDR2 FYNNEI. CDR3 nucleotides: TGTGCCAGCAGTTCGGGGGTAAGCAATCAGCCCCAGCATTTT. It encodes CASSSGVSNQPQHF.

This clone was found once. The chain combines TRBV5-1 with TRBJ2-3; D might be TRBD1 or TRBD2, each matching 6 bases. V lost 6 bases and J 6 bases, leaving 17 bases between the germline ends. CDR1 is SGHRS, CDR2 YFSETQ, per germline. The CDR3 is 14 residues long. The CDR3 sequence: CASTILGGVDTQYF. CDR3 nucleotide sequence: TGCGCCAGCACCATACTGGGGGGCGTGGATACGCAGTATTTT.

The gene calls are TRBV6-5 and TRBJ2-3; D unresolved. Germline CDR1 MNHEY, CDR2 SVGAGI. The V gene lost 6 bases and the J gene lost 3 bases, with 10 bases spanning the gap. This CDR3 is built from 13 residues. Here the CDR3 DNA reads TGTGCCAGCAGGCCCGATCCAACAGATACGCAGTATTTT. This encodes CASRPDPTDTQYF.

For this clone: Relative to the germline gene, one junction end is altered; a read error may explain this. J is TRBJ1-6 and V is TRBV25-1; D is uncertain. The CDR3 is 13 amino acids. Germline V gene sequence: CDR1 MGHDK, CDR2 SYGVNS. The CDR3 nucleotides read TGTGCCAGTAGTGACACATATAATTCACCCCTCCACTTT. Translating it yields CASSDTYNSPLHF.

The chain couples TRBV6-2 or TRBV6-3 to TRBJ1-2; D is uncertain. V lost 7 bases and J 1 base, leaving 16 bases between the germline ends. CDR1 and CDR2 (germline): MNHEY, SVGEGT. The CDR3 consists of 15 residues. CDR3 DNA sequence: TGTGCCAGCAACCCTGACGTGGGCTTTAACTATGGCTACACCTTC. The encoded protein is CASNPDVGFNYGYTF.

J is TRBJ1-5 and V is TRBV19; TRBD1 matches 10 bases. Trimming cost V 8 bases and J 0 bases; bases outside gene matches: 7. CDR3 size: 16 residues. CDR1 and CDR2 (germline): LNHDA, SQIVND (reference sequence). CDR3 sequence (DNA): TGTGCCAGTCGAGGGACAGGGGATAATAGCAATCAGCCCCAGCATTTT. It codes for CASRGTGDNSNQPQHF. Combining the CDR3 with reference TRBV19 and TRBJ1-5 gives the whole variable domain DGGITQSPKYLFRKEGQNVTLSCEQNLNHDAMYWYRQDPGQGLRLIYYSQIVNDFQKGDIAEGYSVSREKKESFPLTVTSAQKNPTAFYLCASRGTGDNSNQPQHFGDGTRLSIL.

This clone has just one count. The CDR3 coding sequence is TGTGCCACCAGCAGAGGAATAACAGGGACCACTGAAGCTTTCTTT. It translates to CATSRGITGTTEAFF. The rearrangement links TRBV15 to TRBJ1-1; D is perhaps TRBD1 (6 bases). The CDR3 has 15 residues. Germline CDR1 is LNHNV and CDR2 is YYDKDF (reference sequence). V was clipped by 1 base and J by 4 bases, with 13 bases between them.

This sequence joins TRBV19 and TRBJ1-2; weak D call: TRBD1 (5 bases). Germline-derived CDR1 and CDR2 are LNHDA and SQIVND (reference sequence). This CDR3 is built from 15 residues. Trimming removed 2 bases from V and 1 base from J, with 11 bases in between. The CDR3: CASSIRDGLNYGYTF. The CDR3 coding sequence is TGTGCCAGTAGTATAAGGGACGGACTTAACTATGGCTACACCTTC.

The CDR3 bases are TGTGCCACACACGACAGGTCGTTAGGGGCCAACGTCCTGACTTTC. This sequence encodes CATHDRSLGANVLTF. The chain employs TRBV19 and TRBJ2-6, with D possibly TRBD1 on 6 matching bases. This CDR3 contains 15 residues. V lost 10 bases, J lost 4 bases, and 17 bases lay in between. CDR1 and CDR2 from the germline V gene are LNHDA and SQIVND (reference sequence).

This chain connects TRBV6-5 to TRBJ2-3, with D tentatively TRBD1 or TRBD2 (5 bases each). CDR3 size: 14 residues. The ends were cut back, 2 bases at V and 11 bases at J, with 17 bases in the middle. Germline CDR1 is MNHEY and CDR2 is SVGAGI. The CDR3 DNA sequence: TGTGCCAGCAGTTACGGGGGTCCAACGGGAATGCAGTATTTT. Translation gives CASSYGGPTGMQYF.

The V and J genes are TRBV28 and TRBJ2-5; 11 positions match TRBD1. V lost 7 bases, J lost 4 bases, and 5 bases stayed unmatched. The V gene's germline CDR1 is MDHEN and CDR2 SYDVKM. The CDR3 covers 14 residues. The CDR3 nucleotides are TGTGCCAGCATCAGGACAGGGGGCCGAGAGACCCAGTACTTC. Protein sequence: CASIRTGGRETQYF.

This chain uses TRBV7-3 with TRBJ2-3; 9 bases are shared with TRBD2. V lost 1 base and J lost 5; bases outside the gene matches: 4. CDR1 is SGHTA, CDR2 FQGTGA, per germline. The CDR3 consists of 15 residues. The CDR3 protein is CASSLMAGGGDTQYF. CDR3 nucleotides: TGTGCCAGCAGCTTAATGGCGGGAGGGGGAGATACGCAGTATTTT.

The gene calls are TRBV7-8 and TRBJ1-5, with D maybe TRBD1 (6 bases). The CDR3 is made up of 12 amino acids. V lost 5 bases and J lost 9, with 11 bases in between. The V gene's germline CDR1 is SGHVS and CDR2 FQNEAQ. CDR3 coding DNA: TGTGCCAGCAGCCCAGGGGTGGGGCCCCAGCATTTT. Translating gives CASSPGVGPQHF.

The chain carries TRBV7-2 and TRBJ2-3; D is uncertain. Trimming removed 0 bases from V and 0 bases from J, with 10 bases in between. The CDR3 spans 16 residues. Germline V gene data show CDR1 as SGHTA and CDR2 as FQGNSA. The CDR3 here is CASSLARLPSTDTQYF. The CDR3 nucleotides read TGTGCCAGCAGCTTAGCGAGACTCCCTAGCACAGATACGCAGTATTTT.

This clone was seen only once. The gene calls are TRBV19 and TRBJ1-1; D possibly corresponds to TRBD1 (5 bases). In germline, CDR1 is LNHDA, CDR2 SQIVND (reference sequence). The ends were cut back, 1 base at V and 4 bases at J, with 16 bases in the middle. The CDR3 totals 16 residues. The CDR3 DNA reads TGTGCCAGTAGTATAGTTACACGGGGCGTCGGCACTGAAGCTTTCTTT. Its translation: CASSIVTRGVGTEAFF.

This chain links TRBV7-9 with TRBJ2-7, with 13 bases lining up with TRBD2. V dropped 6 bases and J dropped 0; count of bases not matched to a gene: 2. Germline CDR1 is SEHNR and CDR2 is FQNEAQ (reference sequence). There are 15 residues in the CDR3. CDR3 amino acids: CASRRTSGSSYEQYF. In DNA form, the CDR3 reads TGTGCCAGCAGACGGACTAGCGGGAGCTCCTACGAGCAGTACTTC.

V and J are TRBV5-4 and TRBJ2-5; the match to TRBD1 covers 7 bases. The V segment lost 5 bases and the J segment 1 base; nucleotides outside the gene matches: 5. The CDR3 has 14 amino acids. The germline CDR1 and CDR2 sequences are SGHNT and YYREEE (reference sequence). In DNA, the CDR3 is TGTGCCAGCAGTTCGGGACAGACCCAAGAGACCCAGTACTTC. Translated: CASSSGQTQETQYF.

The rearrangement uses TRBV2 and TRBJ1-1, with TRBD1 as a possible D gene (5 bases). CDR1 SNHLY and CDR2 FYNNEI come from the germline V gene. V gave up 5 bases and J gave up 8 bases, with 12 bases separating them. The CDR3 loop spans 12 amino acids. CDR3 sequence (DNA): TGTGCCAGCAGTCCCGGGACGTCGGAAGCTTTCTTT. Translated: CASSPGTSEAFF. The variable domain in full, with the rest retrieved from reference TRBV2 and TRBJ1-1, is EPEVTQTPSHQVTQMGQEVILRCVPISNHLYFYWYRQILGQKVEFLVSFYNNEISEKSEIFDDQFSVERPDGSNFTLKIRSTKLEDSAMYFCASSPGTSEAFFGQGTRLTVV.

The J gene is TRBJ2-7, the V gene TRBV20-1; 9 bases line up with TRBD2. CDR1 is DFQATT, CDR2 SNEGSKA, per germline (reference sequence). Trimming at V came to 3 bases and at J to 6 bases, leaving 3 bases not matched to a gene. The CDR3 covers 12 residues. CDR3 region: CSASSGRLEQYF. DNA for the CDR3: TGCAGTGCTAGTAGCGGGAGACTCGAGCAGTACTTC.